This T cell receptor beta chain is drawn from a study of blood T cell repertoires in COVID-19. Repertoires were generated with immunoSEQ multiplex PCR, while TCRdb's copy carries only in-frame clones and drops some. Of roughly 160,000 clones in the sample, almost 85% were seen once. Trimming removed 6 bases from V and 1 base from J, with 17 bases in between. The V gene's germline CDR1 is SGHRS and CDR2 YFSETQ. The length of the CDR3 is 17 residues. Enrollees, about 18 to 95 years old, lived in roughly 24 US areas. Cohorts were assigned according to the clinical history that participants reported. Sequenced input: PBMCs or T cells enriched from blood (not recorded which). The source is a man aged 45-65 years who had recovered from COVID-19. The chain combines TRBV5-1 with TRBJ2-6; possible D gene TRBD1, 6 bases. CDR3 protein: CASNSQGRISGANVLTF. CDR3 sequence (DNA): TGCGCCAGCAACTCACAGGGTAGGATTTCTGGGGCCAACGTCCTGACTTTC.